The 14 T cell receptor beta chains reported below all come from one sample, sequenced in a study of CD8+CD57+ T cells in acquired aplastic anemia (dated by TCRdb to the late 2010s). This sample was sequenced with an Illumina HiSeq 2000. TCR beta VDJ combination and CDR3 sequence profiling used genomic DNA as the template. Using fastp at Q25 and MiXCR, TCRdb reprocessed the public reads and kept productive beta chains. All rows with the same CDR3 protein become a single entry with the most common DNA and genes. In this sample the table shows 310,000 or so distinct CDR3 sequences, roughly 61% of which occur a single time. The ten largest clones represent under 1.5% of the sample. Flow cytometry had shown CD8+CD57+ cell expansion in the patients selected for sequencing. The sample comprised sorted CD4+, CD8+, or CD8+CD57+ T cells (not recorded which) from PBMCs. The receptor set was obtained from a human donor with aplastic anemia.

This clonotype was counted many times. CDR3 DNA sequence: TGCAGTGCTCCGACAGGGGGTAACTCTGGAAACACCATATATTTT. Amino acids: CSAPTGGNSGNTIYF. The chain couples TRBV20-1 to TRBJ1-3; 9 bases match TRBD1. Germline assignment: CDR1 DFQATT and CDR2 SNEGSKA (reference sequence). V lost 5 bases to trimming and J lost 0 bases; unmatched junction nucleotides: 5. The CDR3 covers 15 residues.

This chain uses TRBV20-1 with TRBJ1-6; D unresolved. Between the trimmed V and J ends, which lost 0 bases and 8 bases, there was a span of 8 bases. The CDR3 is 13 residues long. Germline-derived CDR1 and CDR2 are DFQATT and SNEGSKA (reference sequence). CDR3 region: CSARDHGDSPLHF. In nucleotides, the CDR3 is TGCAGTGCTAGAGATCACGGGGATTCACCCCTCCACTTT.

This chain joins TRBV2 and TRBJ1-5, with no clear D. This CDR3 contains 13 residues. V lost 5 bases and J 0 bases, leaving 5 bases between the germline ends. The V gene's germline CDR1 is SNHLY and CDR2 FYNNEI. This CDR3 reads CASSPYSNQPQHF. The DNA of the CDR3 is TGTGCCAGCAGTCCCTATAGCAATCAGCCCCAGCATTTT.

The genes are TRBV6-5 and TRBJ2-7, with TRBD2 as a possible D gene (6 bases). The CDR3 length is 13 residues. The V end was cut by 5 bases, the J end by 5 bases, with 13 bases between. CDR1 MNHEY and CDR2 SVGAGI come from the germline V gene. In DNA form, the CDR3 reads TGTGCCAGCAGTGCCGCCGGCGGGAACGAGCAGTACTTC. It codes for CASSAAGGNEQYF.

V gene TRBV6-5 combines with J gene TRBJ2-7; possible D gene TRBD2, 7 bases. This CDR3 has 17 amino acids. Trimming cost V 5 bases and J 4 bases, with 24 bases left between them. The germline V gene encodes CDR1 MNHEY and CDR2 SVGAGI. CDR3 DNA sequence: TGTGCCAGCAGTACCAACCGCGAGGGGGGGAGGTGGTACGAGCAGTACTTC. It codes for CASSTNREGGRWYEQYF.

There are many counts of this clonotype. An end of the junction does not agree with germline; a read error may underlie this. The chain carries TRBV5-1 and TRBJ2-3, with D maybe TRBD2 (6 bases). CDR1 SGHRS and CDR2 YFSETQ come from the germline V gene. The CDR3 sequence is 13 residues long. Here the CDR3 reads CASSLGGTDTQYF. The CDR3 region has the DNA TGTGCCAGCAGCTTGGGGGGAACAGATACGCAGTATTTT. Drawing the rest from reference TRBV5-1 and TRBJ2-3, the complete variable domain is KAGVTQTPRYLIKTRGQQVTLSCSPISGHRSVSWYQQTPGQGLQFLFEYFSETQRNKGNFPGRFSGRQFSNSRSEMNVSTLELGDSALYLCASSLGGTDTQYFGPGTRLTVL.

The chain has TRBV19 and TRBJ1-1; D is undetermined. The CDR3 loop spans 14 amino acids. The V and J ends lost 8 bases and 4 bases respectively, with 17 bases between them. The germline V gene encodes CDR1 LNHDA and CDR2 SQIVND (reference sequence). CDR3 DNA: TGTGCCAGTCGACTAGCGGGAGTAGTCACTGAAGCTTTCTTT. Translation: CASRLAGVVTEAFF.

The chain has TRBV3-1 and TRBJ2-7; a possible D gene is TRBD2 (6 bases). Trimming left V 0 bases short and J 6 bases short, with 9 bases between. The CDR3 is 13 residues long. Per the germline V gene, CDR1 is LGHDT and CDR2 is YNNKEL (reference sequence). CDR3 region: CASSQDVTSEQYF. CDR3 nucleotide sequence: TGTGCCAGCAGCCAAGATGTGACTAGCGAGCAGTACTTC.

This clonotype was picked up many times. The CDR3 loop reads CSVARAGGSTDTQYF. CDR3 DNA sequence: TGCAGCGTTGCCCGAGCGGGAGGAAGCACAGATACGCAGTATTTT. V usage is TRBV29-1 and J usage is TRBJ2-3, with 9 bases fitting TRBD2. Germline V gene data show CDR1 as SQVTM and CDR2 as ANQGSEA. The length of the CDR3 is 15 residues. V shed 4 bases and J 0 bases; nucleotides not matched to a gene: 5.

This chain uses TRBV2 with TRBJ1-2; D perhaps matches TRBD1 (5 bases). CDR3 size: 16 residues. Trimming removed 0 bases at V and 0 bases at J, with 11 bases between. Germline V gene sequence: CDR1 SNHLY, CDR2 FYNNEI. CDR3 DNA sequence: TGTGCCAGCAGTGAAGCTGCAAGGGGAGCTAACTATGGCTACACCTTC. Its translation: CASSEAARGANYGYTF.

The J gene is TRBJ2-7, the V gene TRBV20-1; tentative D call: TRBD1 (6 bases). The V end was cut by 3 bases, the J end by 7 bases, with 28 bases between. Germline assignment: CDR1 DFQATT and CDR2 SNEGSKA (reference sequence). The CDR3 extends over 17 amino acids. CDR3 sequence (DNA): TGCAGTGCTAGGGCCCTGAACGGGGACACCGGGGAGAGTGAGCAGTACTTC. Translated: CSARALNGDTGESEQYF.

Details on this clonotype: The junction and the germline gene differ at one end; a read error may be behind it. V usage is TRBV2 and J usage is TRBJ1-1; 9 bases map to TRBD1. This CDR3 has 15 amino acids. Per the germline V gene, CDR1 is SNHLY and CDR2 is FYNNEI. The CDR3 reads CASTPGQGWSGEAFF. CDR3 sequence (DNA): TGTGCCAGCACCCCGGGACAGGGTTGGTCGGGTGAAGCTTTCTTC. Using reference TRBV2 and TRBJ1-1 for the parts outside the CDR3, the full variable domain is EPEVTQTPSHQVTQMGQEVILRCVPISNHLYFYWYRQILGQKVEFLVSFYNNEISEKSEIFDDQFSVERPDGSNFTLKIRSTKLEDSAMYFCASTPGQGWSGEAFFGQGTRLTVV.

The table lists this clonotype with a few counts. As DNA, the CDR3 is TGCAGTGCTAGCCCCCACCTCGAGCAGTACTTC. Residues: CSASPHLEQYF. The chain joins TRBV20-1 to TRBJ2-7; D unclear. CDR1 is DFQATT, CDR2 SNEGSKA, per germline (reference sequence). The CDR3 sequence is 11 residues long. The V gene lost 3 bases and the J gene lost 6 bases, with 9 bases spanning the gap.

This clonotype was counted many times. The V and J genes are TRBV4-1 and TRBJ1-6; unclear D gene. CDR1 is MGHRA, CDR2 YSYEKL, per germline. V was cut by 0 bases and J by 0 bases, with 12 bases left in between. This CDR3 spans 18 amino acids. The CDR3: CASSQDNRLSSYNSPLHF. The DNA for the CDR3 is TGCGCCAGCAGCCAAGATAACCGGCTAAGCTCCTATAATTCACCCCTCCACTTT.